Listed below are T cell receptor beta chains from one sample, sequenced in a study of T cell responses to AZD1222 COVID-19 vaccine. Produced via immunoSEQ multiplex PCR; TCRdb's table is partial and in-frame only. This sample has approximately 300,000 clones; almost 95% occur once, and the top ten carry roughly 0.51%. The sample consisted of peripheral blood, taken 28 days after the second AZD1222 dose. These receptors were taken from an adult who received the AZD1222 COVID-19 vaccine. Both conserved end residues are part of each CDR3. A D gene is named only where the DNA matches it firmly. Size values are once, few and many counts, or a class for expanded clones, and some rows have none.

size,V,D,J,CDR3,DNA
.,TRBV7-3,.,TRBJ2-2,CASSLRGPASTGELFF,TGTGCCAGCAGCTTACGTGGACCCGCGAGCACCGGGGAGCTGTTTTTT
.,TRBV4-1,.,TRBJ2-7,CASSQPGQAYEQYF,TGCGCCAGCAGCCAACCGGGACAAGCCTACGAGCAGTACTTC
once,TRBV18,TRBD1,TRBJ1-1,CASSRASTGSNTEAFF,TGTGCCAGCTCACGAGCCTCGACAGGGAGTAACACTGAAGCTTTCTTT
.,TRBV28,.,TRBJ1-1,CASNEGRVAFF,TGTGCCAGCAATGAGGGAAGGGTAGCTTTCTTT
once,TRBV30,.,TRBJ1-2,CAWSVPAGINGYTF,TGTGCCTGGAGTGTACCGGCAGGGATAAATGGCTACACCTTC
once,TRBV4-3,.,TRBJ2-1,CASSQGEGSRSYNEQFF,TGCGCCAGCAGCCAGGGGGAAGGGAGTCGGTCCTACAATGAGCAGTTCTTC
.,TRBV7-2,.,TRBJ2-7,CASSPGSFYEQYF,TGTGCCAGCTCGCCCGGGAGTTTTTACGAGCAGTACTTC
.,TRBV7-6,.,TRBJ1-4,CASSLGAGYDEKLFF,TGTGCCAGCAGCTTAGGGGCAGGGTATGATGAAAAACTGTTTTTT
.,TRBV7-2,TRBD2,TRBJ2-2,CASSLVRLAGGNTGELFF,TGTGCCAGCAGCTTAGTCAGGCTAGCGGGGGGCAACACCGGGGAGCTGTTTTTT
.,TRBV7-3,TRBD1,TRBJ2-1,CASSLTGRRGTYNEQFF,TGTGCCAGCAGCTTAACGGGTCGCAGGGGGACCTACAATGAGCAGTTCTTC
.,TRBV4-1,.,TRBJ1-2,CASSLQNNYGYTF,TGCGCCAGCAGCCTACAGAATAACTATGGCTACACCTTC
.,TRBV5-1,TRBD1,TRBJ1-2,CASSPPTGNYGYTF,TGCGCCAGCAGCCCCCCGACAGGGAATTATGGCTACACCTTC
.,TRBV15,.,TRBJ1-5,CATSLLNQPQHF,TGTGCCACCAGCCTGCTCAATCAGCCCCAGCATTTT
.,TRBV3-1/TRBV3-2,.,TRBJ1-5,CASSQDVRGPQHF,TGTGCCAGCAGCCAAGATGTTCGCGGGCCCCAGCATTTT